Below are 13 T cell receptor beta chains sequenced from a single sample in a study of human T cells and chemical hapten exposure. In TCRdb, the RACE reads were re-called with MiXCR into one record per CDR3 protein. The sample records tens of thousands of distinct CDR3 sequences, more than 8% being singletons. Time point defined: patch test 2, 6 weeks after DPC sensitization. Treatment noted: therapeutic diphenylcyclopropenone sensitization with weekly scalp DPC. Here the sequenced sample was whole blood, taken in connection with sensitization to the hapten diphenylcyclopropenone (DPC). The receptors shown here come from a man aged 25-40 years with alopecia areata. Some clones in this sample may be carry-over from other donors' samples.

In its sample, this clonotype was seen a few times. The J gene is TRBJ2-3, the V gene TRBV20-1, with D unresolved. CDR1 is DFQATT, CDR2 SNEGSKA, per germline (reference sequence). The V end was cut by 2 bases, the J end by 6 bases, with 6 bases between. This CDR3 spans 11 amino acids. In DNA, the CDR3 is TGCAGTGCTAGACCCGTGGATACGCAGTATTTT. Protein product: CSARPVDTQYF.

Many counts were recorded for this clonotype. CDR3: CASRPTATYEQYF. As DNA, the CDR3 is TGTGCCAGCAGACCGACGGCCACCTACGAGCAGTACTTC. The genes are TRBV6-2 or TRBV6-3 and TRBJ2-7; D uncertain. Germline assignment: CDR1 MNHEY and CDR2 SVGEGT. Trimming stripped 6 bases from V and 2 bases from J, with 11 bases between. The CDR3 extends over 13 amino acids.

The chain employs TRBV7-6 and TRBJ2-3; 9 nucleotides line up with TRBD1. Trimming took 1 base from V and 2 from J; bases not matched to a gene: 7. The CDR3 totals 17 residues. CDR1 is SGHVS and CDR2 is FNYEAQ in the germline V gene. The CDR3 nucleotides read TGTGCCAGCAGCTTAGAGGGGACAGGGAGGAACACAGATACGCAGTATTTT. Its translation: CASSLEGTGRNTDTQYF. Full variable domain (remainder filled in from reference TRBV7-6 and TRBJ2-3): GAGVSQSPRYKVTKRGQDVALRCDPISGHVSLYWYRQALGQGPEFLTYFNYEAQQDKSGLPNDRFSAERPEGSISTLTIQRTEQRDSAMYRCASSLEGTGRNTDTQYFGPGTRLTVL.

At least ten counts were recorded for this clonotype. V is TRBV12-3 or TRBV12-4 and J is TRBJ2-6; unclear D gene. Trimming stripped 4 bases from V and 2 bases from J, with 9 bases between. This CDR3 is built from 15 residues. The CDR3 reads CASSSREAGANVLTF. As DNA, the CDR3 is TGTGCCAGCAGTTCTAGAGAGGCTGGGGCCAACGTCCTGACTTTC.

In this sample, this clonotype turned up many times. The rearrangement links TRBV6-5 to TRBJ1-2; the match to TRBD1 covers 7 bases. The length of the CDR3 is 13 residues. Trimming removed 6 bases from V and 8 bases from J; junction bases left unmatched: 9. Germline V gene sequence: CDR1 MNHEY, CDR2 SVGAGI. In DNA, the CDR3 is TGTGCCAGCAGCTCCGGACAGGTCGCGGGCTACACCTTC. Translated: CASSSGQVAGYTF.

The sample holds many counts of this clonotype. The genes are TRBV6-6 and TRBJ2-1; TRBD2 agrees at 9 bases. The ends lost 6 bases at V and 7 bases at J; junction bases unmatched: 10. CDR1 and CDR2 from the germline V gene are MNHNY and SVGAGI (reference sequence). The CDR3 is 15 residues long. CDR3 bases: TGTGCCAGCAGCCGCCCGGGACTAGCCCTGAATGAGCAGTTCTTC. Its protein is CASSRPGLALNEQFF.

This clonotype was counted at least ten times. The rearrangement joins TRBV13 to TRBJ1-1; the D gene is possibly TRBD1 (5 bases). CDR1 PRHDT and CDR2 FYEKMQ come from the germline V gene (reference sequence). The CDR3 runs 14 residues. V dropped 5 bases and J dropped 4 bases, with 14 bases sitting between them. CDR3 loop: CASSINRGSTEAFF. The CDR3 nucleotides are TGTGCCAGCAGCATAAACCGGGGGAGCACTGAAGCTTTCTTT.

J is TRBJ2-2 and V is TRBV20-1; 10 bases agree with TRBD1. The CDR3 is made up of 13 amino acids. The germline V gene encodes CDR1 DFQATT and CDR2 SNEGSKA (reference sequence). Trimming removed 5 bases from V and 7 bases from J; junction bases left unmatched: 4. CDR3 sequence: CSASDRGDGELFF. The CDR3 DNA sequence: TGCAGTGCTTCGGACAGGGGGGACGGGGAGCTGTTTTTT.

This clonotype was seen many times. V usage is TRBV25-1 and J usage is TRBJ2-5; the D is unclear. The germline V gene encodes CDR1 MGHDK and CDR2 SYGVNS. Trimming left V 3 bases short and J 4 bases short, with 9 bases between. This CDR3 is 13 amino acids long. The CDR3 nucleotides read TGTGCCAGCAGTGATTGGTCCGGAGAGACCCAGTACTTC. Its translation is CASSDWSGETQYF.

There are a few counts of this clonotype. The chain joins TRBV29-1 to TRBJ1-1; D is ambiguous. V lost 7 bases and J lost 0, with 15 bases in between. Germline V gives CDR1 SQVTM, CDR2 ANQGSEA. The CDR3 is 14 amino acids. This CDR3 reads CSADTRQLNTEAFF. In DNA, the CDR3 is TGCAGCGCCGATACTAGGCAATTGAACACTGAAGCTTTCTTT.

The table lists this clonotype with many counts. The chain uses TRBV27 and TRBJ1-5; D not resolved. The germline V and J ends were trimmed by 5 bases and 4 bases, with 12 bases remaining between them. CDR3 size: 14 residues. Germline loops: CDR1 MNHEY, CDR2 SMNVEV (reference sequence). The CDR3 bases are TGTGCCAGCAGTCTTTCCCCCGGGAATCAGCCCCAGCATTTT. Protein sequence: CASSLSPGNQPQHF.

This clonotype appeared a few times. The genes are TRBV29-1 and TRBJ2-5; 9 nucleotides align to TRBD1. The CDR3 runs 12 residues. CDR1 and CDR2 (germline): SQVTM, ANQGSEA. The ends lost 8 bases at V and 4 bases at J; junction bases unmatched: 5. The CDR3 region is CSLGQGTETQYF. In nucleotides, the CDR3 is TGCAGCCTCGGACAGGGGACAGAGACCCAGTACTTC.

CDR3 region: CASSVLGGAQHF. The DNA of the CDR3 is TGTGCCAGCAGCGTACTAGGAGGGGCCCAGCATTTT. This sequence joins TRBV9 and TRBJ1-5; perhaps TRBD1 as D (5 bases). Germline CDR1 is SGDLS and CDR2 is YYNGEE. This CDR3 is built from 12 residues. V dropped 1 base and J dropped 11 bases, with 10 bases sitting between them.